The rows below give T cell receptor beta chains drawn from one sample of a study of blood T cell repertoires in COVID-19. Produced via immunoSEQ multiplex PCR; TCRdb's table is partial and in-frame only. The data show 35,000 to 40,000 clones, approximately 84% seen once. The specimen sequenced was peripheral blood. All receptors come from a man of 80 years or more with active or convalescent COVID-19. Both conserved end residues are part of each CDR3.

V: TRBV5-1
CDR3: CASSYSGGVSSYEQYF

V: TRBV18
CDR3: CASSPRQGGSLFMDGYTF

V: TRBV16
CDR3: CASSLRTVPEQYF

V: TRBV7-2
CDR3: CASSVRGPPNSPLHF

V: TRBV5-1
CDR3: CASSPRIASIQETQYF

V: TRBV7-2
CDR3: CASRVPGTGVSGANVLTF

V: TRBV9
CDR3: CASSVETGGLYEQYF

V: TRBV3-1/TRBV3-2
CDR3: CASSQVGGRGYGYTF

V: TRBV4-3
CDR3: CASSLGRGVTEAFF

V: TRBV6-1
CDR3: CASSEAIQGLNTEAFF

V: TRBV7-2
CDR3: CASSSVAGPYEQYF

V: TRBV5-1
CDR3: CASSDTSGMVGEQFF

V: TRBV7-2
CDR3: CASSPARAYGYTF

V: TRBV20-1
CDR3: CSATDRGPYGYTF

V: TRBV19
CDR3: CASIVNRGSTGELFF

V: TRBV4-3
CDR3: CASSLSFRDTLRNTIYF

V: TRBV2
CDR3: CASNGLAGDSGANVLTF

V: TRBV4-2
CDR3: CASSQPTQGEAFF

V: TRBV5-1
CDR3: CASSARAYTEAFF

V: TRBV29-1
CDR3: CSVARGAGVSGANVLTF

V: TRBV3-1/TRBV3-2
CDR3: CASSPTSGSAGELFF

V: TRBV27
CDR3: CASRTGLDQPQHF

V: TRBV7-9
CDR3: CASNRQGRNEQFF

V: TRBV11-3
CDR3: CASNQKLAGGAEQYF

V: TRBV3-1/TRBV3-2
CDR3: CASSQQGLRNGYTF

V: TRBV7-3
CDR3: CASTPGGSGNTGELFF

V: TRBV27
CDR3: CASSLFGGTSNTGELFF

V: TRBV5-1
CDR3: CASSLAGGRLSDEQYF

V: TRBV5-1
CDR3: CASSLGRQATYNEQFF

V: TRBV6-2/TRBV6-3
CDR3: CASSPPGYTF

V: TRBV6-2/TRBV6-3
CDR3: CASSYGGGGTDTQYF

V: TRBV28
CDR3: CASRSAGGGAFF

V: TRBV29-1
CDR3: CSVLRLGGGDEKLFF

V: TRBV5-5
CDR3: CASRGQNLNYGYTF

V: TRBV11-2
CDR3: CASSLGTLGGSTDTQYF

V: TRBV7-3
CDR3: CASSLKGPGISGRGNEQFF

V: TRBV5-1
CDR3: CASSSRDISYEQYF

V: TRBV7-2
CDR3: CASSSGNRDSGYTF

V: TRBV11-3
CDR3: CASSLVTGGTGELFF

V: TRBV18
CDR3: CASSPLASGSSTDTQYF

V: TRBV4-3
CDR3: CASSQGGTQSPLHF

V: TRBV7-2
CDR3: CASQTRTTHWGITDTQYF

V: TRBV7-6
CDR3: CASSLRAVTDTQYF

V: TRBV18
CDR3: CASSPLEGAKSGNTIYF

V: TRBV6-4
CDR3: CASSADSGTEAFF

V: TRBV28
CDR3: CASSLYPTGSGLTNYGYTF

V: TRBV11-3
CDR3: CASSSPGRSGNTIYF

V: TRBV19
CDR3: CASSFWTDKNTEAFF

V: TRBV5-1
CDR3: CASSLKGAPRETQYF

V: TRBV5-5
CDR3: CASSLGLAGATGELFF

V: TRBV6-2/TRBV6-3
CDR3: CASSPSLLIAGGPNEQFF

V: TRBV7-2
CDR3: CASSPTPSGRYNEQFF

V: TRBV14
CDR3: CASSQRTGLVTDTQYF